This T cell receptor beta chain was found in a study of regulatory T cells in long-lasting Graves disease. Assembly of TCR beta libraries relied on iRepertoire HTBI primers together with Arm-PCR of CDR3 regions. TCRdb redid the calling of the multiplex PCR reads with MiXCR, one entry per CDR3 protein. The sample lists about 430,000 distinct CDR3 sequences; 15% were seen once. The time point is: newly diagnosed GD, antithyroid drugs for less than 3 months. Preparation of the TCR library used RNA extracted from PBMCs. The sample also formed part of further work on T cells in Graves' hyperthyroidism and ophthalmopathy.

The clonotype comes from a woman in her 40s with Graves disease. The sample in question was peripheral blood mononuclear cells (PBMCs), obtained at new diagnosis, from a patient treated with antithyroid drugs.

The CDR3 loop reads CASSLLTGGAREAFF. The CDR3 coding sequence is TGTGCCAGCAGCTTGCTGACAGGGGGCGCCCGTGAAGCTTTCTTT. The rearrangement links TRBV11-2 to TRBJ1-1; the match to TRBD1 covers 10 bases. V shed 3 bases and J 7 bases; nucleotides not matched to a gene: 8. CDR3 length: 15 residues. Germline-derived CDR1 and CDR2 are SGHAT and FQNNGV. Full variable domain (outside the CDR3, taken from reference TRBV11-2 and TRBJ1-1): EAGVAQSPRYKIIEKRQSVAFWCNPISGHATLYWYQQILGQGPKLLIQFQNNGVVDDSQLPKDRFSAERLKGVDSTLKIQPAKLEDSAVYLCASSLLTGGAREAFFGQGTRLTVV.